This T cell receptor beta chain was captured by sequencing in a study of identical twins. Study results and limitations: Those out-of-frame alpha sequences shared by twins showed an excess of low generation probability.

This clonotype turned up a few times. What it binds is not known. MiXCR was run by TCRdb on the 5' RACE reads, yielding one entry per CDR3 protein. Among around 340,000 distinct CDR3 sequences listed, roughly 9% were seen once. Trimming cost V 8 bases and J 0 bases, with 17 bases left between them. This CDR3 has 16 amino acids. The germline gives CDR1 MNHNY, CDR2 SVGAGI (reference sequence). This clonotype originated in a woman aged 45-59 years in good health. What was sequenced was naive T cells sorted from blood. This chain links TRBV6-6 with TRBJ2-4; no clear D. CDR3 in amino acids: CASRGFSDQAKNIQYF. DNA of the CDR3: TGTGCCAGCCGTGGCTTTAGTGATCAAGCCAAAAACATTCAGTACTTC.